The 18 T cell receptor beta chains listed next were all sequenced from one sample in a study of graft-versus-host responses after intestinal transplantation. From the graft tissue, intraepithelial and lamina propria lymphocytes were released through processing. Sequenced by immunoSEQ multiplex PCR; TCRdb stores in-frame clones only, minus some. In the table there are approximately 20,000 clones, approximately 70% of which are singletons. Sequences were derived from ileum tissue, sampled roughly 3 weeks after intestinal transplant. These receptors all come from a human patient who received an intestinal transplant, so some T cells may come from the graft donor.

The rearrangement joins TRBV6-1 to TRBJ2-7, with TRBD1 matching 9 bases. In germline, CDR1 is MNHNS, CDR2 SASEGT. The CDR3 totals 15 residues. The junction had 6 bases not matched to a gene; V was cut back by 0 bases and J by 6 bases. This chain's CDR3 is CASSEAGTGSGEQYF. The DNA of the CDR3 is TGTGCCAGCAGTGAAGCTGGGACAGGGTCTGGCGAGCAGTACTTC.

Here the CDR3 DNA reads TGCGCCAGCAGCTTAGAGGGTTTCGAGCAGTACTTC. It encodes CASSLEGFEQYF. The chain joins TRBV5-1 to TRBJ2-7; D is perhaps TRBD2 (5 bases). The CDR3 extends over 12 amino acids. Trimming pared 2 bases from V and 6 bases from J, leaving 9 bases between. Per the germline V gene, CDR1 is SGHRS and CDR2 is YFSETQ.

The chain is built from TRBV5-4 and TRBJ1-2; possible D gene TRBD1, 6 bases. The CDR3 contains 15 residues. Germline V gives CDR1 SGHNT, CDR2 YYREEE (reference sequence). Trimming cost V 4 bases and J 2 bases, with 15 bases left between them. The CDR3 sequence: CASSGGFTPNYGYTF. As DNA, the CDR3 is TGTGCCAGCAGCGGGGGCTTTACGCCCAACTATGGCTACACCTTC.

This chain uses TRBV6-5 with TRBJ1-2; 7 bases line up with TRBD1. The CDR3 runs to 13 residues. Germline V CDR1 and CDR2: MNHEY, SVGAGI. Losses at the gene ends were 5 bases for V and 2 bases for J; bases not matched to a gene: 2. In nucleotides, the CDR3 is TGTGCCAGCAGTGGGACAGTAAACTATGGCTACACCTTC. Translation gives CASSGTVNYGYTF.

In this sample, this clone is medium-sized. CDR3 loop: CASSQEGLSSYEQYF. The CDR3 region has the DNA TGTGCCAGCAGCCAAGAGGGGCTGAGCTCCTACGAGCAGTACTTC. The chain is built from TRBV4-2 and TRBJ2-7, with D possibly TRBD1 on 5 matching bases. Trimming pared 0 bases from V and 0 bases from J, leaving 9 bases between. Germline CDR1 reads LGHNA; CDR2 reads YNFKEQ. The CDR3 is made up of 15 amino acids.

Here the CDR3 DNA reads TGCGCCAGCAGCCCCCTTGTCAGCACTGAAGCTTTCTTT. It encodes CASSPLVSTEAFF. The gene calls are TRBV4-1 and TRBJ1-1; D is uncertain. V was pared by 4 bases and J by 4 bases, with 10 bases between. Germline V gives CDR1 MGHRA, CDR2 YSYEKL. This CDR3 has 13 amino acids.

About this clone itself: Different DNA sequences within this sample yield the same CDR3. The CDR3 nucleotides read TGCGCCAGCAGCCCTGGACAGTCTTGGGAGCAGTACTTC. It translates to CASSPGQSWEQYF. This chain connects TRBV5-1 to TRBJ2-7, with D possibly being TRBD1 (6 bases). The germline V gene has CDR1 SGHRS and CDR2 YFSETQ. Trimming shortened V by 4 bases and J by 7 bases, and 15 bases separated the two germline ends. This CDR3 has 13 residues.

V usage is TRBV7-2 and J usage is TRBJ2-2; 8 nucleotides match TRBD2. This CDR3 region has 13 residues. Germline assignment: CDR1 SGHTA and CDR2 FQGNSA. The J segment lost 6 bases and the V segment lost 10 bases, leaving 7 bases of the junction unmatched. The CDR3 nucleotides are TGTGCCATCCGGACTAGCCTCGCCGGGGAGCTGTTTTTT. This encodes CAIRTSLAGELFF.

The V gene is TRBV11-3, the J gene TRBJ2-5; 9 positions agree with TRBD2. This CDR3 is built from 14 residues. From germline, CDR1 is SGHNT and CDR2 YENEEA. The junction had 10 bases not matched to a gene; V was cut back by 3 bases and J by 11 bases. CDR3: CASSFAGGVREQYF. CDR3 DNA: TGTGCCAGCAGCTTCGCGGGGGGGGTCAGAGAGCAGTACTTC.

This chain uses TRBV27 with TRBJ2-1; D is ambiguous. There are 13 residues in the CDR3. Germline V gene lookup returns CDR1 MNHEY and CDR2 SMNVEV (reference sequence). V lost 4 bases and J lost 6, with 10 bases in between. The CDR3 nucleotides are TGTGCCAGCAGTTACTCCGTAGTCAATGAGCAGTTCTTC. It codes for CASSYSVVNEQFF.

This clone was detected only a few times. The chain carries TRBV4-2 and TRBJ2-5, with TRBD2 identical over 11 bases. The CDR3 is 18 amino acids. The junction had 10 bases not matched to a gene; V was cut back by 1 base and J by 3 bases. CDR1 LGHNA and CDR2 YNFKEQ come from the germline V gene. The CDR3 region has the DNA TGTGCCAGCAGCCAAGGACTAGCGGGGTATACCAGAAAAGAGACCCAGTACTTC. Protein: CASSQGLAGYTRKETQYF.

The CDR3 nucleotides read TGTGCCATCAGGCCAGCGGAAAACACCGGGGAGCTGTTTTTT. Its protein is CAIRPAENTGELFF. The chain is built from TRBV10-3 and TRBJ2-2, with a possible D match to TRBD2 (5 bases). Germline V gene data show CDR1 as ENHRY and CDR2 as SYGVKD. This CDR3 region has 14 residues. V was trimmed by 6 bases and J by 2 bases, leaving 10 bases between them.

The CDR3 coding sequence is TGTGCCAGCAGCGGCAGGGGTCTCGGAGCCAAAAACATTCAGTACTTC. It is translated as CASSGRGLGAKNIQYF. The chain is built from TRBV7-9 and TRBJ2-4, with TRBD1 as a possible D gene (6 bases). The V and J ends lost 5 bases and 0 bases respectively, with 14 bases between them. The CDR3 is 16 residues long. Germline values: CDR1 SEHNR, CDR2 FQNEAQ (reference sequence).

The V gene is TRBV28, the J gene TRBJ2-2; D gene uncertain. The CDR3 totals 17 residues. Between the trimmed V and J ends, which lost 0 bases and 0 bases, there was a span of 11 bases. Germline V gives CDR1 MDHEN, CDR2 SYDVKM. CDR3 nucleotide sequence: TGTGCCAGCAGTTTATGTGCCGAGCTAACGAACACCGGGGAGCTGTTTTTT. This encodes CASSLCAELTNTGELFF.

This clone was recorded only once. This chain links TRBV5-1 with TRBJ1-2, with TRBD1 as a possible D gene (6 bases). The length of the CDR3 is 14 residues. Germline assignment: CDR1 SGHRS and CDR2 YFSETQ. The ends were cut back, 0 bases at V and 8 bases at J, with 14 bases in the middle. DNA for the CDR3: TGCGCCAGCAGCTTGGTACGGGGGGCGCGCGGCTACACCTTC. Its translation is CASSLVRGARGYTF.

The chain recombines TRBV30 with TRBJ1-3; TRBD1 is a possible D gene (5 bases). Germline CDR1 is GTSNPN and CDR2 is SVGIG (reference sequence). The CDR3 runs to 14 residues. V dropped 8 bases and J dropped 9 bases, with 23 bases sitting between them. The CDR3 region is CARSAGLTTSTIYF. Written as DNA, the CDR3 is TGTGCCCGCTCGGCGGGACTCACGACATCCACCATATATTTT.

The chain joins TRBV4-2 to TRBJ2-3; no definite D call. In germline, CDR1 is LGHNA, CDR2 YNFKEQ. CDR3 length: 15 residues. Deletions cut 1 base from V and 2 bases from J, with 10 bases between. The CDR3 protein is CASSQVARLTDTQYF. Written as DNA, the CDR3 is TGTGCCAGCAGCCAAGTAGCCAGACTCACAGATACGCAGTATTTT.

The genes are TRBV5-1 and TRBJ2-7, with 7 positions matching TRBD2. The CDR3 is 14 residues long. CDR1 and CDR2 from the germline V gene are SGHRS and YFSETQ. The V segment lost 4 bases and the J segment 4 bases; nucleotides outside the gene matches: 8. The CDR3 region is CASSRSPGGYEQYF. The CDR3, as DNA: TGCGCCAGCAGCCGGAGCCCGGGGGGTTACGAGCAGTACTTC. The full variable domain, in which reference TRBV5-1 and TRBJ2-7 provide the parts outside the CDR3, is KAGVTQTPRYLIKTRGQQVTLSCSPISGHRSVSWYQQTPGQGLQFLFEYFSETQRNKGNFPGRFSGRQFSNSRSEMNVSTLELGDSALYLCASSRSPGGYEQYFGPGTRLTVT.